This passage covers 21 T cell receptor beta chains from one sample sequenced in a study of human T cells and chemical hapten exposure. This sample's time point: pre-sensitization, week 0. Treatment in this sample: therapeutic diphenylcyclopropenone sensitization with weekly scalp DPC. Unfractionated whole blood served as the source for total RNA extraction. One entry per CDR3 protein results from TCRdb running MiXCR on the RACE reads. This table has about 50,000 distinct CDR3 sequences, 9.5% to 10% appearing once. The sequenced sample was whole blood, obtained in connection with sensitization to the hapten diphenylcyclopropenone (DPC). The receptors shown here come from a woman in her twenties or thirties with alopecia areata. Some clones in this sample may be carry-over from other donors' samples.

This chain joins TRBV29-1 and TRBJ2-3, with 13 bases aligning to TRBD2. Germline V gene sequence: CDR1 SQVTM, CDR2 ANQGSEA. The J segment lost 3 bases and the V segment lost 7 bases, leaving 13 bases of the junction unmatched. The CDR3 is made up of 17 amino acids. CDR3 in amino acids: CSAGTSGVLVWTDTQYF. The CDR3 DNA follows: TGCAGCGCAGGGACTAGCGGGGTCCTGGTTTGGACAGATACGCAGTATTTT.

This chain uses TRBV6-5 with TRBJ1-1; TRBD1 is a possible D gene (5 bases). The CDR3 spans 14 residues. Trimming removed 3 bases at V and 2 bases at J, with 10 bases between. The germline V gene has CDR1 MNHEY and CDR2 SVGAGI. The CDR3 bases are TGTGCCAGCAGTTATAATGGGGGTAACACTGAAGCTTTCTTT. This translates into CASSYNGGNTEAFF.

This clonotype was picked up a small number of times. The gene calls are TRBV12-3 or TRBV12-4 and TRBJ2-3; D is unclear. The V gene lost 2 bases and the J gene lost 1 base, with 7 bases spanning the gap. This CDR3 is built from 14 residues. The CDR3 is CASSLNSRTDTQYF. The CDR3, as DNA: TGTGCCAGCAGTTTAAATTCCCGCACAGATACGCAGTATTTT.

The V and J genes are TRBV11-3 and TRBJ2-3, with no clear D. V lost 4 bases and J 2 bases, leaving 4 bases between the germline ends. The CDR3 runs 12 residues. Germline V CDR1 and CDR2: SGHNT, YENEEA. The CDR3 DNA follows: TGTGCCAGCAGCTACCACACAGATACGCAGTATTTT. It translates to CASSYHTDTQYF.

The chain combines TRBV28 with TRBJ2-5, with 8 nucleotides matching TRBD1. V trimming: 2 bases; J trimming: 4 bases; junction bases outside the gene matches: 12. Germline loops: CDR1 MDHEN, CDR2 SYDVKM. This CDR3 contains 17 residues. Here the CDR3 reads CASSLQGAWGSGETQYF. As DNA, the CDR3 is TGTGCCAGCAGTTTACAGGGGGCGTGGGGCAGCGGAGAGACCCAGTACTTC.

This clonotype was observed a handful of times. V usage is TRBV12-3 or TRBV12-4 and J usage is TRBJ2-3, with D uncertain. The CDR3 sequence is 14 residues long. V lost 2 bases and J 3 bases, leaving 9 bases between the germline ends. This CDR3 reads CASSLTGETDTQYF. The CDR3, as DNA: TGTGCCAGCAGTTTAACTGGGGAAACAGATACGCAGTATTTT.

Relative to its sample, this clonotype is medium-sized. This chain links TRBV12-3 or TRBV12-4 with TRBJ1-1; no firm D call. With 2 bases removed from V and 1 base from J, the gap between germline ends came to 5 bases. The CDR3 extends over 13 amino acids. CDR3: CASSLSANTEAFF. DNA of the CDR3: TGTGCCAGCAGTTTATCGGCGAACACTGAAGCTTTCTTT.

The CDR3 DNA is TGCGCCAGCAGCCAAGAGCCCACAGATACGCAGTATTTT. Translated: CASSQEPTDTQYF. The chain combines TRBV4-3 with TRBJ2-3; no clear D. Germline lookup yields CDR1 LGHNA and CDR2 YSLEER. The V end lost 0 bases, the J end lost 2 bases, and 3 bases lay between the germline ends. The CDR3 has 13 residues.

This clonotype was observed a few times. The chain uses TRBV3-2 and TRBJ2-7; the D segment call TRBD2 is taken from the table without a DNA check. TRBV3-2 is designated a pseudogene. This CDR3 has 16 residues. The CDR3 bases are TGTGCCAGCAGCCAGGACGGGCCTGAGGAGGTCCACGAGCAGTACTTC. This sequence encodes CASSQDGPEEVHEQYF.

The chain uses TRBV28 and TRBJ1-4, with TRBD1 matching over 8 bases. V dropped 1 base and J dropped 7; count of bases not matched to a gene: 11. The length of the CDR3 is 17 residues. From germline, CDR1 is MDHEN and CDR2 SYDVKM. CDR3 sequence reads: CASSLFDRGSIGEKLFF. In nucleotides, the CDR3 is TGTGCCAGCAGTTTATTCGACAGGGGAAGTATTGGTGAAAAACTGTTTTTT.

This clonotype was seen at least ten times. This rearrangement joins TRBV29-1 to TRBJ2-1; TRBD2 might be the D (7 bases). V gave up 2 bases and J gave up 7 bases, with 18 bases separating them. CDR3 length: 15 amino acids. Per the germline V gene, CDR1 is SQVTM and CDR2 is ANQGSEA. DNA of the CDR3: TGCAGCGTTGAATGGGTGGCGGGGGCCCGGAATGAGCAGTTCTTC. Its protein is CSVEWVAGARNEQFF.

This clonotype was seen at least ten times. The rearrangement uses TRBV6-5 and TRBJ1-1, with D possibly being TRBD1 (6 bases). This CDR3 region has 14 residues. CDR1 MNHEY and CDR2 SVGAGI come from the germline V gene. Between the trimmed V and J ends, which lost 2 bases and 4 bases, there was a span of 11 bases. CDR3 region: CASSYGGGGTEAFF. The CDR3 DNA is TGTGCCAGCAGTTACGGAGGGGGAGGCACTGAAGCTTTCTTT.

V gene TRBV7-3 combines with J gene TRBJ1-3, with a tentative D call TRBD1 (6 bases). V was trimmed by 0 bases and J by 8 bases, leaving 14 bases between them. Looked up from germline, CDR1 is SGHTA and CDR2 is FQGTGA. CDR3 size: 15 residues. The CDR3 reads CASSLTGGGGHTIYF. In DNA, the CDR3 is TGTGCCAGCAGCTTAACCGGGGGCGGCGGACACACCATATATTTT.

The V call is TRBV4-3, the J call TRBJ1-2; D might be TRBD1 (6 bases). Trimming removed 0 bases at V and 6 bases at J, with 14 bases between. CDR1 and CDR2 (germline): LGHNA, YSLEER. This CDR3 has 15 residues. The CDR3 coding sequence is TGCGCCAGCAGCCAAGAAGTTGGACAGCATAATGGCTACACCTTC. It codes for CASSQEVGQHNGYTF.

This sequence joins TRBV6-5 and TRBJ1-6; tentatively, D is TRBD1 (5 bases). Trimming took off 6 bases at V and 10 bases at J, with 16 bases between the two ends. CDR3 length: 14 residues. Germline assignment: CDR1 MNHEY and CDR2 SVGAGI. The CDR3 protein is CASSYRGPNSPLHF. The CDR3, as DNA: TGTGCCAGCAGCTACCGGGGACCCAACTCACCCCTCCACTTT.

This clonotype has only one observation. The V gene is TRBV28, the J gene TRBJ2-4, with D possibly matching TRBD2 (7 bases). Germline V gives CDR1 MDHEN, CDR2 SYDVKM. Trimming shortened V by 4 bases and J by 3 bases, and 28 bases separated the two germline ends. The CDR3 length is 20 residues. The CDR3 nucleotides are TGTGCCAGCAGTTCCCCGTGGGCGGGGGCCACATCCGAGGGCAAAAACATTCAGTACTTC. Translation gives CASSSPWAGATSEGKNIQYF. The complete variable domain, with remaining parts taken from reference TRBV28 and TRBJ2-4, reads DVKVTQSSRYLVKRTGEKVFLECVQDMDHENMFWYRQDPGLGLRLIYFSYDVKMKEKGDIPEGYSVSREKKERFSLILESASTNQTSMYLCASSSPWAGATSEGKNIQYFGAGTRLSVL.

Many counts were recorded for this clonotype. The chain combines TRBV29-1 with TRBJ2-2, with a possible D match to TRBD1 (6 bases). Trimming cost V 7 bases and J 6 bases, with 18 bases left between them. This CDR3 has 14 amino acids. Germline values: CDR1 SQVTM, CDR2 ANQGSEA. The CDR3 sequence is CSASTGRSAGELFF. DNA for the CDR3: TGCAGCGCATCTACAGGGCGGTCAGCCGGGGAGCTGTTTTTT.

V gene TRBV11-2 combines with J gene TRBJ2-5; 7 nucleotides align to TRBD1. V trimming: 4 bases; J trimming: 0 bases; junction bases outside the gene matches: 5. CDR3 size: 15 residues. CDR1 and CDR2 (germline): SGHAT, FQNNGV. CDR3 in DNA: TGTGCCAGCAGCTCGCTAGGGACAGACCAAGAGACCCAGTACTTC. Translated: CASSSLGTDQETQYF.

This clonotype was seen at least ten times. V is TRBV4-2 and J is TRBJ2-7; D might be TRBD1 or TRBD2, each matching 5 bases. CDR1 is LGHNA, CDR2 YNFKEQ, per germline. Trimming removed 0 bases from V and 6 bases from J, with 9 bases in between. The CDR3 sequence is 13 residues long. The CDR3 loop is CASSQDTGGEQYF. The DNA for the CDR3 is TGTGCCAGCAGCCAAGATACTGGGGGCGAGCAGTACTTC.

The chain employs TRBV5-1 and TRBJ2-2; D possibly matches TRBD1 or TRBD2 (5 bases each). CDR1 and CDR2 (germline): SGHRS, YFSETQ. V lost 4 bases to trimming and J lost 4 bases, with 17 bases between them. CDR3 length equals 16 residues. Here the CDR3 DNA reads TGCGCCAGCAGCCGGGACGGAAGTATGAGCACCGGGGAGCTGTTTTTT. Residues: CASSRDGSMSTGELFF.

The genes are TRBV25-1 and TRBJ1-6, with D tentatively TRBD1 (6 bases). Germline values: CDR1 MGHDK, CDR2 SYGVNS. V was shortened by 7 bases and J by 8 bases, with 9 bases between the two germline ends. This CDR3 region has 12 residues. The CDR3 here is CASTPGDSPLHF. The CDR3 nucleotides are TGTGCCAGCACCCCAGGGGATTCACCCCTCCACTTT.